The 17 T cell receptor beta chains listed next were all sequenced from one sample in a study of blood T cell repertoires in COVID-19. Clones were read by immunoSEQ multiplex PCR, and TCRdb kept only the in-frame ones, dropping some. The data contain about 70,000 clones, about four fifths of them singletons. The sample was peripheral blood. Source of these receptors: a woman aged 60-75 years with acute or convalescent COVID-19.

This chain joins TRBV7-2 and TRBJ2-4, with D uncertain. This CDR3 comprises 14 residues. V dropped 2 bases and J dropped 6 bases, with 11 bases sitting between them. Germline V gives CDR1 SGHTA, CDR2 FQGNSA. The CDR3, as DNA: TGTGCCAGCAGCTTAAGTACAGCAACAAACATTCAGTACTTC. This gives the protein CASSLSTATNIQYF.

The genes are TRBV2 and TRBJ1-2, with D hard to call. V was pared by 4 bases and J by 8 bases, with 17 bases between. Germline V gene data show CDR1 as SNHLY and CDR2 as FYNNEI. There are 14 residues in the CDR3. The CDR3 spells CASSVEVRGHGYTF. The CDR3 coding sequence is TGTGCCAGCAGTGTCGAGGTGCGAGGGCACGGCTACACCTTC.

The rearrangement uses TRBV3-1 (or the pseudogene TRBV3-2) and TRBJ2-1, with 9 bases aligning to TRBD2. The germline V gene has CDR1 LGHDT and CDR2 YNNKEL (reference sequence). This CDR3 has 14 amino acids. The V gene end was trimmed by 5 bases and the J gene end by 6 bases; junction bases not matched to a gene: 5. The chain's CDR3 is CASSWGLAGNEQFF. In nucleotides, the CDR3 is TGTGCCAGCAGCTGGGGACTAGCCGGCAATGAGCAGTTCTTC.

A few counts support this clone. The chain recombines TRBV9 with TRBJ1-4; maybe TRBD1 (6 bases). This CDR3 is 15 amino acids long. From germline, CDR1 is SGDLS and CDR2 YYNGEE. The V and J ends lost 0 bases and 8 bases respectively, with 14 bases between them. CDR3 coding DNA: TGTGCCAGCAGCGTAGCCAGTACAGGGCGCGAAAAACTGTTTTTT. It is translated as CASSVASTGREKLFF.

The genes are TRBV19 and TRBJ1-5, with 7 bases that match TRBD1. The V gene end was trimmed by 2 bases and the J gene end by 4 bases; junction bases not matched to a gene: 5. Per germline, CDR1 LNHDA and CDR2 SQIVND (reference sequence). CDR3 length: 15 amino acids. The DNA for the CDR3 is TGTGCCAGTAGTATACAGGGGGTAGAGAATCAGCCCCAGCATTTT. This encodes CASSIQGVENQPQHF.

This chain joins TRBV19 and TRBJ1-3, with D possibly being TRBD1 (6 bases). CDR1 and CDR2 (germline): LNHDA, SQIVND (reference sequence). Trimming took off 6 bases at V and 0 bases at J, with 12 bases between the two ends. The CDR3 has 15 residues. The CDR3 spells CASSYQGFSGNTIYF. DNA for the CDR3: TGTGCCAGTAGCTACCAGGGGTTCTCTGGAAACACCATATATTTT.

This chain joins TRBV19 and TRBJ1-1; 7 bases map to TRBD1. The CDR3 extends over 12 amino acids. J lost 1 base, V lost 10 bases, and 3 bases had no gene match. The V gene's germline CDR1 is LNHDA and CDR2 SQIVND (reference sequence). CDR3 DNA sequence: TGTGCCACCCGGACAGGGAACACTGAAGCTTTCTTT. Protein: CATRTGNTEAFF.

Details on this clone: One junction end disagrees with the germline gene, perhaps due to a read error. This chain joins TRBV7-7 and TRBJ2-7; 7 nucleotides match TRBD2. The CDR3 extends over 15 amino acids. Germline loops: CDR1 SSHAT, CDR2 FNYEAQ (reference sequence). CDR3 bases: TGTGCTAGCAGCTTAGAGGCGGGGGAGTCCTACGAGCAGTACTTC. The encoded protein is CASSLEAGESYEQYF.

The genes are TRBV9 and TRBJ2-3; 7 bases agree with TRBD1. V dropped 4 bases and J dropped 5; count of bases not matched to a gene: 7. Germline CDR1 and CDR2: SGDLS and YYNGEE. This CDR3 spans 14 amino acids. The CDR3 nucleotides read TGTGCCAGCAGCCTAGGACAGGCGAAAGATACGCAGTATTTT. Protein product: CASSLGQAKDTQYF.

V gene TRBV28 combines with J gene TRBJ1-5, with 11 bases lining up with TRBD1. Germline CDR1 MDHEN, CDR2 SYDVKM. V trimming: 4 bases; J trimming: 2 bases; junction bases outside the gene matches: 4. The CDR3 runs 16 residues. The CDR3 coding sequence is TGTGCCAGCAGTTCATCGGGACAGGGGGGCAATCAGCCCCAGCATTTT. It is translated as CASSSSGQGGNQPQHF.

The CDR3 is CASSLVVSNTEAFF. The CDR3 bases are TGTGCCAGCAGCTTAGTTGTCTCGAACACTGAAGCTTTCTTT. V and J are TRBV7-2 and TRBJ1-1; D is uncertain. V shed 1 base and J shed 1 base, with 7 bases lying between them. Germline-derived CDR1 and CDR2 are SGHTA and FQGNSA. This CDR3 contains 14 residues. The variable domain in full, completed from reference TRBV7-2 and TRBJ1-1, reads GAGVSQSPSNKVTEKGKDVELRCDPISGHTALYWYRQSLGQGLEFLIYFQGNSAPDKSGLPSDRFSAERTGGSVSTLTIQRTQQEDSAVYLCASSLVVSNTEAFFGQGTRLTVV.

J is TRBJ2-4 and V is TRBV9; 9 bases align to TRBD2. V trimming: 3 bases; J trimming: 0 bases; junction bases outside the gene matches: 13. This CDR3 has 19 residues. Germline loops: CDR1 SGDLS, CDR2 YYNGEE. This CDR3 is CASSAAGGTHEIAKNIQYF. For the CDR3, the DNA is TGTGCCAGCAGCGCCGCGGGGGGGACGCACGAAATAGCCAAAAACATTCAGTACTTC. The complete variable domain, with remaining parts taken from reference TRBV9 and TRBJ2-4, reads DSGVTQTPKHLITATGQRVTLRCSPRSGDLSVYWYQQSLDQGLQFLIQYYNGEERAKGNILERFSAQQFPDLHSELNLSSLELGDSALYFCASSAAGGTHEIAKNIQYFGAGTRLSVL.

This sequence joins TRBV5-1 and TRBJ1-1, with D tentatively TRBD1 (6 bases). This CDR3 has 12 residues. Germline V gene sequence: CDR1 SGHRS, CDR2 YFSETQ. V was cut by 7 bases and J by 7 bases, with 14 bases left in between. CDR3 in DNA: TGCGCCAGCGGAACACAGGGAGATGAAGCTTTCTTT. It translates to CASGTQGDEAFF.

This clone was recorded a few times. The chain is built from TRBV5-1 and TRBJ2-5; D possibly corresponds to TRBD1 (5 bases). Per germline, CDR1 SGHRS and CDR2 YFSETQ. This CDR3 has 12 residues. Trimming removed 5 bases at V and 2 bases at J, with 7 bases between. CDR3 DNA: TGCGCCAGCAGTCGACAGCAAGAGACCCAGTACTTC. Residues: CASSRQQETQYF.

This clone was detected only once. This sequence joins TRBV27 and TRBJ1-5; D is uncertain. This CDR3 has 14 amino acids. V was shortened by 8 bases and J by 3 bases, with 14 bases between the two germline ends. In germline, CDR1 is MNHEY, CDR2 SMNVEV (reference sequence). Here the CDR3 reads CASGIRPINQPQHF. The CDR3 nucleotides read TGTGCCAGCGGAATCAGGCCTATCAATCAGCCCCAGCATTTT.

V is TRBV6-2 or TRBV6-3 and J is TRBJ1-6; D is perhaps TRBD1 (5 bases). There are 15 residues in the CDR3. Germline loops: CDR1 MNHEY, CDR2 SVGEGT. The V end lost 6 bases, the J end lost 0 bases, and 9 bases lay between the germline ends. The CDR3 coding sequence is TGTGCCAGCAGCCCCGACAGCTCCTATAATTCACCCCTCCACTTT. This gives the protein CASSPDSSYNSPLHF.

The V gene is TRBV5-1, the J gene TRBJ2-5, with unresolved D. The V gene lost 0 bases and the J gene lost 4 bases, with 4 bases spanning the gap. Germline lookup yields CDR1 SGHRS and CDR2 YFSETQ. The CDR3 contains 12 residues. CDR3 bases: TGCGCCAGCAGCTTGGGACTAGAGACCCAGTACTTC. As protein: CASSLGLETQYF.